This T cell receptor (beta chain) emerged from a study of cytomegalovirus exposure and HLA in healthy donors (dated by TCRdb to between 2016 and 2019). For the study in its entirety: An earlier analysis of roughly 570 of the donors reported roughly 300 Gb of sequence data and around 100 million unique TCR beta sequences obtained from roughly 180 million T cells. An early release that covered some 640 HLA-typed donors contained about 300 gigabases of sequencing data and approximately 85 million unique TCR sequences. Of the roughly 400 genotyped donors, roughly 80% were placed in the genetic ancestry cluster associated with self-reported Caucasian donors. The study was designed to test whether signatures of past pathogen exposure could be identified by cataloging public T cell receptors. The study used immunosequencing to profile the T cell repertoires of approximately 650 subjects and linked those repertoires to cytomegalovirus serostatus. Along with the approximately 650-subject first cohort, a separate validation cohort of roughly 110 different subjects was used. To predict cytomegalovirus infection status, the study combined high-throughput TCR immunosequencing, statistical association of individual TCRs with disease status, and machine learning. A later analysis re-analyzed previously published TCR beta repertoires from 550 to 700 donors and added high-resolution HLA genotyping to study TCR occurrence patterns. Rather than drawing on any new phenotypic data, the later analysis identified candidate immune exposures from TCR beta sequences and the way those sequences occurred across donors. In an earlier analysis of a few hundred of the donors, high-throughput TCR beta sequencing was used to judge whether each TCR beta V gene segment behaved as functional or pseudogenic. Donor age, sex, ethnicity and CMV serostatus were compiled together with the repertoire data. A later genetic analysis took genome-wide SNP genotypes for about three fifths of the 666 donors and used that subset as a discovery cohort. All discovery cohort repertoires had been generated on a single sequencing platform. Class I and class II HLA loci were covered by the typing at four-digit resolution. The number of typed donors differed by locus: about 629-640 for A, B, C, DRB1 and DQB1; approximately 540 for DQA1; approximately 600 for DPA1; and around 490 for DPB1. Five DR-DQ haplotypes were treated as single units for association and clustering because of strong linkage in the cohort. On average, over 200,000 unique TCR beta nucleotide sequences were sequenced per donor among roughly 430 genotyped donors of the cohort, with about 17% of those sequences being non-productive.

General conclusions and limits of the study: A few of the identified cytomegalovirus-associated TCR beta chains were confirmed in vitro to be specific for cytomegalovirus antigens. Linkage disequilibrium might explain the correlated functional status among segregating V segments, but an unknown experimental factor could not be ruled out. The authors suggested that the approach could potentially be extended to other disease states and immunological phenotypes. Broadly in line with IMGT annotations, most TCR beta V segments showed up in productive rearrangements about 87% or about 30% of the time in an earlier analysis of some 590 of the donors. Some IMGT-functional V segments, including TRBV6-2 and TRBV6-3, could not be distinguished by the 87-base-pair reads and were therefore excluded. V-gene and J-gene trimming of TCR beta chains was associated with a missense DCLRE1C variant in a later genetic analysis, and the association was replicated in an independent cohort. In a later analysis, 16,951 TCR beta sequences were associated with specific HLA alleles at a false discovery rate of 0.05. Across donors, most TCR sequences were observed very rarely, whereas some public TCRs were present in many individuals. The classifier was reported to diagnose cytomegalovirus status with high specificity and sensitivity in both the original and validation cohorts. When HLA alleles, especially DR and DQ, strongly co-occurred, TCR associations were difficult to assign to individual alleles. The presence/absence analyses assumed that sequencing depth was roughly uniform across donors, and that assumption may not be true. A later analysis reported that several top co-occurrence clusters appeared linked to parvovirus B19, influenza, CMV and Epstein-Barr virus. Because some donors lacked HLA typing at each locus, the association tests relied only on the typed subset. The sequencing pipeline was judged likely to have produced a cluster of highly shared sequence variants as a technical artifact. In a later analysis, most CMV-associated TCR beta chains were found to appear HLA-restricted, with HLA associations seemingly driven largely by CMV exposure. Compared with equally common non-associated chains, HLA-associated TCR beta chains in a later analysis were more clonally expanded and had lower generation probabilities. The study gave a list of roughly 150 TCR beta chains associated with cytomegalovirus. This cohort had only TCR beta chains sequenced, and the lack of alpha or paired-chain data limited which features could be detected. According to a later analysis, TCR association rates differed among HLA loci, with DRB1 alleles showing the most associated TCRs and HLA-C alleles showing the fewest. In a later genetic analysis, fewer N-insertions in productive TCRs were reported among donors in an Asian-associated ancestry cluster than the roughly 700-donor mean. A further reported finding was that TCR beta sequences accurately predicted the HLA-A and HLA-B alleles for most subjects in the first cohort. Immune exposure information for the cohort was limited to CMV serostatus. Because counts were too low, roughly 17 rarely observed V segments, including chromosome 9 orphons, were left out of the earlier analysis of 587 of the donors.

Libraries were prepared through the immunoSEQ multiplex PCR assay. For the multiplex PCR, a mixture combining 60 forward primers for TCR Vbeta segments and 13 reverse primers for TCR Jbeta segments was used. Amplification of the CDR3 region of rearranged TCR beta genes was performed with a multiplex PCR assay on genomic DNA. Amplified TCR beta libraries were sequenced as 87-base-pair reads on the Illumina HiSeq System. Processing in the source paper ran as follows. A later analysis counted approximately 74 million unique TCR beta chains across the 666 repertoires, and some 11 million of these chains were shared by at least two donors. Raw reads were error-corrected and collapsed into unique sequences with a nearest-neighbor algorithm that merged closely related sequences to remove PCR and sequencing errors. CDR3 sequences were aligned to IMGT reference sequences to assign V, D and J gene segments. For a sequence to be retained, at least a six-nucleotide match to both a V gene segment and a J gene segment was required. Rearrangements were called productive when the CDR3 lacked stop codons and stayed in frame with V and J; all others were non-productive. Following IMGT convention, CDR3 was defined as the stretch from the second conserved V-encoded cysteine to the conserved J-encoded phenylalanine. In an earlier analysis of approximately 590 of the donors, sequences lacking an unambiguous match to a single V gene segment were excluded. An earlier analysis of a few hundred of the donors called V segments functional above 56.7% productive rearrangements and segregating when the between-donor standard deviation exceeded 5%. A statistical classification framework was developed to diagnose cytomegalovirus status using the catalog of TCR beta chain sequences. In a later analysis, TCR nucleotide sequences were compared against IMGT/GENE-DB human TR gene sequences so that V and J genes could be assigned. In a later analysis, CDR3 sequences and most-parsimonious VDJ recombination scenarios were assigned using the TCRdist pipeline. In a later analysis, every TCR beta chain was defined by the combination of its CDR3 amino acid sequence and its V-gene family, and reads without a unique V-gene family were dropped. In a later analysis, around 600 highly shared, low-generation-probability nucleotide sequences were removed to address suspected cross-contamination and a sequencing artifact. For each public chain, a later analysis derived a clonal expansion index from normalized ranks of inferred template counts within each repertoire. A later analysis computed generation probabilities with a VDJ recombination model fitted to out-of-frame rearrangements, and checked the results against IGoR. A later analysis scored TCR-TCR, TCR-HLA and TCR-CMV co-occurrence with hypergeometric tests, applying a repertoire-size bias correction to TCR pairs. In a later analysis, false discovery rates were estimated by permuting HLA or CMV assignments 20 times. In a later analysis, co-occurring TCRs were grouped using DBSCAN, with TCRdist sequence similarity added in when clustering inside HLA-allele-positive subsets. Co-occurrence clustering excluded repertoires with fewer than 30,000 or more than 120,000 public chains, plus five with anomalous nucleotide sharing. TCRdb provides this immuneACCESS table in a form limited to in-frame rearrangements. Some clones are lacking; in checked studies, under half of them reflect an unresolved V gene, and why the rest are absent is not known. V, J and clone size reflect that table, while D and trimming were determined from the DNA. This sample gives about 200,000 clones in total; 75% to 90% of them show up just once. Together, the top ten hold around 0.3% of the sample.

The cohort comprised 670 or so healthy bone marrow donors. Cohort members were all nominally healthy when sampled, although unrecorded immune exposures were likely present. The donor was CMV seronegative and belonged to the group of over 350 seronegative cohort members. Each donor provided a peripheral blood sample, and peripheral blood mononuclear cells were used for TCR beta sequencing. The Qiagen DNeasy Blood Extraction Kit was used to extract genomic DNA from the blood cell samples. The CDR3 numbers 11 residues from cysteine through phenylalanine. Of the read, only the CDR3 DNA is kept; its 33 bases are in frame from base 1. CDR1 and CDR2 are drawn from the germline V gene: SQVTM, ANQGSEA. As for this clone: Its antigen remains unidentified. One junction end disagrees with the germline gene, perhaps due to a read error.

The specimen sequenced was PBMCs. The TCR originated in a woman under 40 in good health and CMV-seronegative. The V and J segments used are TRBV29-1 and TRBJ1-2; a weak D assignment points to TRBD1 (5 bases agree). At the DNA level, the sequence is TGCAGCGTCCACAAGGGGTATGTCTACACCTTC. Its protein reads: CSVHKGYVYTF.